This TCR beta chain was identified in a study of shared T cell receptors in the human thymus. The method was immunoSEQ multiplex PCR; TCRdb's version includes in-frame clones alone and lacks a portion of them. This repertoire shows hundreds of thousands of clones, approximately 90% found once; its top ten account for 0.01%. In germline, CDR1 is SGHRS, CDR2 YFSETQ. This CDR3 is built from 14 residues. V was trimmed by 1 base and J by 1 base, leaving 8 bases between them. The same specimen was also included in a second study, on human thymus T cells. From that paper: Thymic and blood repertoires seemed to favor certain V and J genes. Related research described thymic repertoires that were highly overlapping among unrelated individuals.

The source is a boy younger than two with a congenital heart defect. This chain joins TRBV5-1 and TRBJ2-5; no clear D gene. Sequencing used thymocytes. CDR3 protein: CASSLRQVQETQYF. The CDR3 DNA sequence: TGCGCCAGCAGCTTGAGGCAGGTCCAAGAGACCCAGTACTTC.